Listed below are T cell receptor beta chains from one sample, sequenced in a study of tumor and adjacent non-tumor tissue in lung cancer. One entry per CDR3 protein results from TCRdb running MiXCR on the multiplex PCR reads. The profile covers some 99,000 distinct CDR3 sequences, with roughly 75% appearing a single time and around 37% taken by the ten largest. The sample comprised lung tumor tissue. These TCRs come from a woman in her sixties with non-small cell lung cancer. The CDR3 runs from the conserved cysteine through the conserved F or W. A D gene is named only where the DNA matches it firmly. A clone size is listed for some rows: how often the clone was seen (once, few, many), or a class if it is expanded.

J	D	V	size	DNA	CDR3
TRBJ2-1	TRBD2	TRBV7-2	-	TGTGCCAGAAGCTCCGGGACTAGCGGTGGGAATGAGGAGTTCTTC	CARSSGTSGGNEEFF
TRBJ2-5	-	TRBV20-1	-	TGCAGTGCTATATCTTGGCCGATCCAAGAGACCCAGTATTTC	CSAISWPIQETQYF
TRBJ1-2	-	TRBV19	-	TGTGCCAGTAGTATAGGGACAACCGGGATAAGTGGCTACACCTTC	CASSIGTTGISGYTF
TRBJ2-2	-	TRBV20-1	-	TGCAGTGCTAGAGAGATAGACACCGGGGAGCTGTTTTTT	CSAREIDTGELFF
TRBJ1-5	-	TRBV28	-	TGTGCCAGCAGTTCTACGGGGGGGGGCAAACAGCCCCAGCATTTT	CASSSTGGGKQPQHF
TRBJ2-1	-	TRBV20-1	many	TGCAGTGCTAGTCGACCCCTGTCGCGAGAGCAGTTCTTC	CSASRPLSREQFF
TRBJ2-7	-	TRBV20-1	once	TGCAGTGCTAGAGATTACACAACTCGTAAGTACGAGAAGTACTTC	CSARDYTTRKYEKYF
TRBJ2-6	-	TRBV6-1	-	TGTGCCAGCACCGGCGGTTCTGGGGTCAACATCCTGACTTTC	CASTGGSGVNILTF
TRBJ1-1	TRBD1	TRBV6-6	-	TGTGTCAGCAGTCCAAGACAGGGCCTGAGGAACACTGAAGCTTTCTTT	CVSSPRQGLRNTEAFF
TRBJ1-2	TRBD1	TRBV28	few	TGTGCCAGCAGACCAACCGGGACAGGGTACGGCTACACCTTC	CASRPTGTGYGYTF
TRBJ2-1	TRBD2	TRBV14	-	TGTGCCAGCAGATCGTGGGCGCCGGGACTAGCGGGAGGGAGCTCCTACATTGAGCAATTCTTC	CASRSWAPGLAGGSSYIEQFF
TRBJ2-7	TRBD2	TRBV20-1	-	TGCAGTACTAGCGAACAAACGGGGGAACAGTACTTC	CSTSEQTGEQYF
TRBJ2-1	-	TRBV4-1	-	TGCGCCAGCAGCCTAAGCTCAGGGTCCTACAATGAGCAGTTCTTC	CASSLSSGSYNEQFF
TRBJ2-1	-	TRBV12-3/TRBV12-4	-	TGTGCCAGCAGCGAATGGGGTGCTAGAGAGGGGTTCTTC	CASSEWGAREGFF
TRBJ2-3	-	TRBV12-3/TRBV12-4	-	TGTGCCAGCAGTTTATGGAGGAGTAGCACAGTTACGCAGTATTTT	CASSLWRSSTVTQYF
TRBJ1-2	-	TRBV5-4	few	TGTGCCAGCAGCTTACAGGATGGCGGGAGCTATGGCTACACCTTC	CASSLQDGGSYGYTF
TRBJ1-6	-	TRBV20-1	-	TGCAGTGCTCCTAAACAGGGCCGGGGGTTACCCCTCCATTTT	CSAPKQGRGLPLHF
TRBJ2-5	-	TRBV20-1	many	TGCAGTGCCGGCTCCGGAGACCGAAGCTACTTC	CSAGSGDRSYF
TRBJ2-3	-	TRBV11-3	-	TGTACCAGCAGCCCCGCCGGGCAAGGAGGTCATATGCTGTATTTT	CTSSPAGQGGHMLYF
TRBJ1-6	-	TRBV11-2	-	TGTACTAGCACCTTAGAAGCAAGTAATTCACCCCTCCACTTT	CTSTLEASNSPLHF
TRBJ2-7	-	TRBV11-3	-	TGTACCAGCAGCTTATATCCGGCTAGGTCGAACGAGCAGTACTTC	CTSSLYPARSNEQYF
TRBJ1-1	TRBD1	TRBV4-1	many	TGCGCCAGCAGCCACACACAGGGGGCTAATGAAGCTTTCTTT	CASSHTQGANEAFF
TRBJ2-7	-	TRBV11-2	-	TGTGCCAGCAATTGGGACCGCGGAGGATGCGAGCGGTACTTC	CASNWDRGGCERYF
TRBJ2-1	TRBD1	TRBV28	-	TGTGCCAGCCGTACAGGGGGTATGACACACAATGAGCAGTTCTTC	CASRTGGMTHNEQFF
TRBJ2-3	TRBD1	TRBV5-4	-	TGTGCCAGCAGCTCGGTCCAGGACAGGGGAGTCAAAGATACGCAGTATTTT	CASSSVQDRGVKDTQYF
TRBJ2-7	-	TRBV20-1	-	TGCAGTGCTAGACTTAGCGAGACCTCCTACGAGCAGTACTTC	CSARLSETSYEQYF
TRBJ1-5	-	TRBV4-3	-	TGTGCCAGCAGCCATACTAGCGGACCAGATACGCAGCATTTT	CASSHTSGPDTQHF
TRBJ1-6	-	TRBV7-3	once	TGTGCCGACAGCCTCGGACTGACGAATCCACCCCTCCACTTT	CADSLGLTNPPLHF